This TCR beta chain appears in the sequencing data of a study of shared clonotypes between healthy human individuals. This CDR3 region has 15 residues. Trimming removed 5 bases from V and 7 bases from J, with 15 bases in between. Germline CDR1 and CDR2: MDHEN and SYDVKM. Repertoires were generated with immunoSEQ multiplex PCR, while TCRdb's copy carries only in-frame clones and drops some. This table has some 2,400,000 clones, approximately 96% appearing once. The sequence came from a man aged 18 to 30 in good health. Sequencing was performed on naive CD4+ T cells sorted from blood. Documented subset: CD45RA+ positively selected. The chain links TRBV28 to TRBJ1-6; D remains unclear. CDR3: CASSPSTHGNSPLHF. The CDR3 nucleotides read TGTGCCAGCAGTCCTTCGACTCACGGGAATTCACCCCTCCACTTT. The variable domain in full, completed from reference TRBV28 and TRBJ1-6, reads DVKVTQSSRYLVKRTGEKVFLECVQDMDHENMFWYRQDPGLGLRLIYFSYDVKMKEKGDIPEGYSVSREKKERFSLILESASTNQTSMYLCASSPSTHGNSPLHFGNGTRLTVT.